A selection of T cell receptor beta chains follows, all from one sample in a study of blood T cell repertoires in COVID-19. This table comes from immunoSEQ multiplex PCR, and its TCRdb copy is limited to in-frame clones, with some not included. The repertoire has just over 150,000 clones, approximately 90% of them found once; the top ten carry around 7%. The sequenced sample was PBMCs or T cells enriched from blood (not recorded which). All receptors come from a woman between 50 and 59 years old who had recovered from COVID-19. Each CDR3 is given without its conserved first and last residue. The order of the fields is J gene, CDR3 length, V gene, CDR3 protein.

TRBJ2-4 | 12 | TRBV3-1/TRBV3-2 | ASSQTPSLNIQY
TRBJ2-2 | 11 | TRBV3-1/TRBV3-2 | ASRPAGAGELF
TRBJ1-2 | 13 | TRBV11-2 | ASSLALDRGRGYT
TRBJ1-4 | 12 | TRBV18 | ASSDRGQNEKLF
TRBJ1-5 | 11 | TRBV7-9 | ASSQTANQPQH
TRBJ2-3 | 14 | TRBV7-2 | ASSVSGGRSTDTQY
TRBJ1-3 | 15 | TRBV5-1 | ASSPWGGRSSGNTIY
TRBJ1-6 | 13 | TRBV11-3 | ASSLRQGDNSPLH
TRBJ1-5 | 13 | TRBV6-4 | ASSPDGYSNQPQH
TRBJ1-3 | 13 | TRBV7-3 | ASSHRGSSGNTIY
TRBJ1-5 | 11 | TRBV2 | ATGQYSNQPQH
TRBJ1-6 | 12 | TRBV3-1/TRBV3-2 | ASSLGQGYSPLH
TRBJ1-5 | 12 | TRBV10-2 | ASRGQGQNQPQH
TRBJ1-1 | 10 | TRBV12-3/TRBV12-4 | ASSQWNTEAF
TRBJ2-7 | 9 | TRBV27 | ASSLGPRGL
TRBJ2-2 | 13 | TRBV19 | ASSIGQGATGELF
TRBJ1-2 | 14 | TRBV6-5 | ASSYVGTQDYYGYT
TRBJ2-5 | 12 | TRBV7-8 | ASSLEWSEETQY
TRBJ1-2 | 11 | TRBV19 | ASSISTVYGYT
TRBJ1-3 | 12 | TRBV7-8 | ATSPRGSGNTIY